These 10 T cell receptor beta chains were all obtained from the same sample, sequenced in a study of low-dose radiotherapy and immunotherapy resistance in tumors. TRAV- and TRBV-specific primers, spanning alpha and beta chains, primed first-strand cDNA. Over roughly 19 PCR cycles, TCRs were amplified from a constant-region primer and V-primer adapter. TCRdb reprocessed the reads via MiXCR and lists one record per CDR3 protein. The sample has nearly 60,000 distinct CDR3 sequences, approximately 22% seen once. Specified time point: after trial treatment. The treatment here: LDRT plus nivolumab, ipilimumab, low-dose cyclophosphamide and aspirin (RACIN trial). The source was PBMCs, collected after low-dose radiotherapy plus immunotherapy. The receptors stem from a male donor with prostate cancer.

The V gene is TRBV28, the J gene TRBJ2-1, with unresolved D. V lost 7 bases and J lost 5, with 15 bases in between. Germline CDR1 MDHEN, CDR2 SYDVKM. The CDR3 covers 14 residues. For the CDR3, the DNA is TGTGCCAGCACAGTCGGCTTATTGAACAATGAGCAGTTCTTC. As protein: CASTVGLLNNEQFF.

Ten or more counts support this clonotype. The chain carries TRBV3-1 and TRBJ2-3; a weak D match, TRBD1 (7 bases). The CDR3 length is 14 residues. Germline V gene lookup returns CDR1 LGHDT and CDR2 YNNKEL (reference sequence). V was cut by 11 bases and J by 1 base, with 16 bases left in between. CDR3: CACKGASGTDTQYF. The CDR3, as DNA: TGTGCCTGTAAGGGGGCTAGCGGCACAGATACGCAGTATTTT.

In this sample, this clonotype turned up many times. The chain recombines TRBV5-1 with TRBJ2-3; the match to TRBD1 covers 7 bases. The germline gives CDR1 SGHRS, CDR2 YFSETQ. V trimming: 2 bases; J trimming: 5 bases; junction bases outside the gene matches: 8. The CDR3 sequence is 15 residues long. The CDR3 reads CASSFRQGNRDTQYF. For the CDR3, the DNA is TGCGCCAGCAGCTTTCGACAGGGAAATCGAGATACGCAGTATTTT.

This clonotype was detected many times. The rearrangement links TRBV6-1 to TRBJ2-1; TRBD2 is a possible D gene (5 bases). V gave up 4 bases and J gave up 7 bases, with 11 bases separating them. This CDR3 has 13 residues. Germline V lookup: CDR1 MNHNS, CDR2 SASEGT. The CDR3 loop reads CASSATSLNEQFF. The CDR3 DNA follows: TGTGCCAGCAGTGCTACTAGTCTTAATGAGCAGTTCTTC.

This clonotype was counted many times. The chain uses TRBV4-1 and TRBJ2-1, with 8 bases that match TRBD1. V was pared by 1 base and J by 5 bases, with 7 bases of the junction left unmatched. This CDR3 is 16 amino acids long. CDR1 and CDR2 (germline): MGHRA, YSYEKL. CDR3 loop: CASSQAGDRQNNEQFF. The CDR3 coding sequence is TGCGCCAGCAGCCAAGCCGGGGACAGGCAGAACAATGAGCAGTTCTTC.

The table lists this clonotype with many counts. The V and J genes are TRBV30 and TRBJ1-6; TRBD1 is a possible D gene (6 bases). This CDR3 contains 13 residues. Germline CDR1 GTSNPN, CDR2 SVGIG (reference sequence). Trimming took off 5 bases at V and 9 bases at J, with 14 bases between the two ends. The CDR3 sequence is CAWGTPSASPLHF. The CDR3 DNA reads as TGTGCCTGGGGGACACCATCGGCTTCACCCCTCCACTTT. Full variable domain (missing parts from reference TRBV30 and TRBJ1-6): SQTIHQWPATLVQPVGSPLSLECTVEGTSNPNLYWYRQAAGRGLQLLFYSVGIGQISSEVPQNLSASRPQDRQFILSSKKLLLSDSGFYLCAWGTPSASPLHFGNGTRLTVT.

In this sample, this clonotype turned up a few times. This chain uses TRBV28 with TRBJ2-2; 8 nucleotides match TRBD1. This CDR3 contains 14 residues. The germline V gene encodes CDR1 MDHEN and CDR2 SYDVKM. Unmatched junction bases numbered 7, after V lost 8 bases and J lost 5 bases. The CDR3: CASLQGAWTGELFF. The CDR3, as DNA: TGTGCCAGCCTGCAGGGGGCATGGACCGGGGAGCTGTTTTTT.

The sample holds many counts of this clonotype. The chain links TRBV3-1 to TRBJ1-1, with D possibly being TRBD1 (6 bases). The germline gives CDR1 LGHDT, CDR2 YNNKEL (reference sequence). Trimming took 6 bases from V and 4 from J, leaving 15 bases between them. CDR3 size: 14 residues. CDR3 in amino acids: CASRESGVGTEAFF. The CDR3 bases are TGTGCCAGCAGGGAATCAGGGGTAGGCACTGAAGCTTTCTTT.

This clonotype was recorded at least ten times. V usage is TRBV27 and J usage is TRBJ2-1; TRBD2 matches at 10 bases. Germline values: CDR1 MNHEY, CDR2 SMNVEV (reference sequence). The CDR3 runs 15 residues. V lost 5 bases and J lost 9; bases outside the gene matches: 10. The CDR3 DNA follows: TGTGCCAGCAGTCCACTAGCGGGATTTGGGAGTGAGCAGTTCTTC. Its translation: CASSPLAGFGSEQFF.

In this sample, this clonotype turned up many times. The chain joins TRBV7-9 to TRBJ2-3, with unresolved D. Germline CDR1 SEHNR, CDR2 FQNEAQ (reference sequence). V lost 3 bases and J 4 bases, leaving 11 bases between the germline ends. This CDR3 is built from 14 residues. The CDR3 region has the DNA TGTGCCAGCAGCTTTACTGGGCCGCCAGATACGCAGTATTTT. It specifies CASSFTGPPDTQYF.